This T cell receptor beta chain was identified during a study of regulatory T cells in long-lasting Graves disease. Regarding the study as a whole: When disease was persistent, TRBV28, TRBJ1-2 and TRBJ2-5 were the favored segments. The sample size was small, and this may have reduced accuracy.

Germline CDR1 reads KGHSH; CDR2 reads LQKENI. CDR3 length equals 13 residues. Trimming took 8 bases from V and 8 from J; bases not matched to a gene: 8. Library construction for TCR beta used iRepertoire HTBI primers and Arm-PCR of CDR3 regions. The authors' processing: Identification across samples found more than 55 TRBV and approximately 15 TRBJ segments. TCRdb passed the multiplex PCR reads through MiXCR, listing each CDR3 protein once. TCRdb, not the original authors, processed these V and J calls. The sample holds 530,000 or so distinct CDR3 sequences, approximately 13% seen once. This clonotype was seen many times. Its cognate antigen is unknown. As to time point: newly diagnosed GD, antithyroid drugs for less than 3 months. Researchers made the TCR library from RNA that was extracted from PBMCs. The same data also contributed to another study, on T cells in Graves' hyperthyroidism and ophthalmopathy. This second study says: Using the HTBI primer set, a first-round RT-PCR was run on the TCR CDR3.

The specimen comprised peripheral blood mononuclear cells (PBMCs), sampled at new diagnosis, from a patient treated with antithyroid drugs. The chain combines TRBV18 with TRBJ1-2; 10 nucleotides agree with TRBD1. This receptor was identified in a young man with Graves disease. CDR3 in amino acids: CASSPTTGGGYTF. The CDR3 nucleotides are TGTGCCAGCAGCCCAACGACAGGGGGCGGCTACACCTTC.